The clone carrying this T cell receptor (beta chain) occurred a few times. Its target is not known. The missing CDR3 end, 3 residues past where the read stops, is filled in from the germline J gene. The protocol was immunoSEQ multiplex PCR, while the TCRdb copy is restricted to in-frame clones and leaves out a portion. Observed in the sample are approximately 29,000 clones, none of them singletons. Germline-derived CDR1 and CDR2 are SQVTM and ANQGSEA. This CDR3 comprises 11 residues. V dropped 6 bases and J dropped 3; count of bases not matched to a gene: 1. The entry originates in a study of T cell clonality in common variable immunodeficiency. General observations from the study: Reportedly, TCR beta sequences from common variable immunodeficiency showed fewer deletions and N-nucleotide insertions.

The sequence came from a human donor with common variable immunodeficiency. Sequenced input: peripheral blood mononuclear cells. V gene TRBV29-1 combines with J gene TRBJ1-2; 7 bases are shared with TRBD1. CDR3 region: CSVTGDYGYTF. The CDR3 DNA, read in part, is TGCAGCGTAACAGGGGACTATGGC.